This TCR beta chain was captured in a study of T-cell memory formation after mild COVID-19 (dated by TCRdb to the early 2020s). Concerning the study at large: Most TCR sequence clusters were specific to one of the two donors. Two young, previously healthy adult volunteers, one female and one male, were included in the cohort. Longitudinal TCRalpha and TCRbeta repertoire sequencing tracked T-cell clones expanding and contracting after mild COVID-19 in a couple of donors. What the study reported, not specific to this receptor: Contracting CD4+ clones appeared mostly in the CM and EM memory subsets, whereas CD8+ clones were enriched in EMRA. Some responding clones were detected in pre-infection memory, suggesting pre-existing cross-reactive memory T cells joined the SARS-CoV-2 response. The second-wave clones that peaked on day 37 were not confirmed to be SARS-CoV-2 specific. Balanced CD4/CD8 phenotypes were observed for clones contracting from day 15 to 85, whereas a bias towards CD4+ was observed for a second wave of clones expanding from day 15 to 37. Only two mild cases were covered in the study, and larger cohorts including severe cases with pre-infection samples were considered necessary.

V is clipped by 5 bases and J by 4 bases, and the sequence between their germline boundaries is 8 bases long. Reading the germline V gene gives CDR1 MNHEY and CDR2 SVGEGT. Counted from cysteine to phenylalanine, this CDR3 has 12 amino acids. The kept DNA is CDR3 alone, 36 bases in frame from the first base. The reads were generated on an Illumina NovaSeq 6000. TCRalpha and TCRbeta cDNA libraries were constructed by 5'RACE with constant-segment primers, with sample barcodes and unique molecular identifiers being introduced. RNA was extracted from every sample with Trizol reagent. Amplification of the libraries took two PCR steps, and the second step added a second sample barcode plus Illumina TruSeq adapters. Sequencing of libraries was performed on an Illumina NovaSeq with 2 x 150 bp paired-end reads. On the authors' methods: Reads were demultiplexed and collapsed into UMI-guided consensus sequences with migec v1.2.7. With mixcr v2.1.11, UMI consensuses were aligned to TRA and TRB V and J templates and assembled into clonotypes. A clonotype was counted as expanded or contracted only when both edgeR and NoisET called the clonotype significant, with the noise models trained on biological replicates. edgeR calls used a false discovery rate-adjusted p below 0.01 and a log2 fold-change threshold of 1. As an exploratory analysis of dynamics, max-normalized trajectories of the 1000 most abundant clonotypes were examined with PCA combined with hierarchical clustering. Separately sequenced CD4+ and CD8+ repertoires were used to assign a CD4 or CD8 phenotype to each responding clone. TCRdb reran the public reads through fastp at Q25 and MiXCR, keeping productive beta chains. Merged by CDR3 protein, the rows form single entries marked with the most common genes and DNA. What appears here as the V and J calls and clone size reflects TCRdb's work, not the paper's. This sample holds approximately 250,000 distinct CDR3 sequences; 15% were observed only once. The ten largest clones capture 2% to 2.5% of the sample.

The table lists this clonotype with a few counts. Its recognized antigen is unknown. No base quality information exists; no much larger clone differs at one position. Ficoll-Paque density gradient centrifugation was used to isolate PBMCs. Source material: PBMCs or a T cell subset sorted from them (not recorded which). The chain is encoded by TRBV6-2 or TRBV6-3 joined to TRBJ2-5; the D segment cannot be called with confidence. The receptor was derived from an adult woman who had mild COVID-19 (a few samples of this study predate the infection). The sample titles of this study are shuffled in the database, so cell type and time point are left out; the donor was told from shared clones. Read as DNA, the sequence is TGTGCCAGCAGTAACACTATAGAGACCCAGTACTTC. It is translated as CASSNTIETQYF.